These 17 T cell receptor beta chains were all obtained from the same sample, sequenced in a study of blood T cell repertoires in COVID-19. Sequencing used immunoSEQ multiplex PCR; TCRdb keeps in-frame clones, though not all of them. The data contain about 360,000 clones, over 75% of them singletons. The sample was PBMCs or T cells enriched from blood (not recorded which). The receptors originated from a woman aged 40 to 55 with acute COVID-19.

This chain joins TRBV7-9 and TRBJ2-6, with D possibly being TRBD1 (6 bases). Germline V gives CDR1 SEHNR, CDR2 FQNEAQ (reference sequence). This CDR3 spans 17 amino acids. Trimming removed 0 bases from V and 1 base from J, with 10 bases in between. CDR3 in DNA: TGTGCCAGCAGCTTAGCCAGGGGCGCGTCTGGGGCCAACGTCCTGACTTTC. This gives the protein CASSLARGASGANVLTF.

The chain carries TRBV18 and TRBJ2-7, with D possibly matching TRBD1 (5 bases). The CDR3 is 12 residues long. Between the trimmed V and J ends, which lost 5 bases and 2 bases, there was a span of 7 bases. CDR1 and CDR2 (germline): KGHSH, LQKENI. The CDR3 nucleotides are TGTGCCAGCTCAGACAGTACCTACGAGCAGTACTTC. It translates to CASSDSTYEQYF.

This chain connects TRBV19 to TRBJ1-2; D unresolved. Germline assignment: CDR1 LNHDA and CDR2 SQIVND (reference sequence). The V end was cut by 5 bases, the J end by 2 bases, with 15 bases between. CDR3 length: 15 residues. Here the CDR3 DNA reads TGTGCCAGTAGTTACCAGAAGTCGCCGAACTATGGCTACACCTTC. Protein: CASSYQKSPNYGYTF.

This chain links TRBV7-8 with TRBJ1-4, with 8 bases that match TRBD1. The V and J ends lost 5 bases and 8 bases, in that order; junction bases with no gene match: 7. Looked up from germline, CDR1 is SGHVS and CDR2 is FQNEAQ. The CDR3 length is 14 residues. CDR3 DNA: TGTGCCAGCAGCCGAGGACAGGGAGGCGAAAAACTGTTTTTT. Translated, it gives CASSRGQGGEKLFF.

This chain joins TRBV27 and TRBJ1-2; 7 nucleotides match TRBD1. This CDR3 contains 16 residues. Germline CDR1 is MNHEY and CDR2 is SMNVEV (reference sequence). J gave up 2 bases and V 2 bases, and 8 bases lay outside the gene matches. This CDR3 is CASSLVGGAINYGYTF. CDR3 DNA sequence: TGTGCCAGCAGTTTAGTAGGGGGCGCGATCAACTATGGCTACACCTTC.

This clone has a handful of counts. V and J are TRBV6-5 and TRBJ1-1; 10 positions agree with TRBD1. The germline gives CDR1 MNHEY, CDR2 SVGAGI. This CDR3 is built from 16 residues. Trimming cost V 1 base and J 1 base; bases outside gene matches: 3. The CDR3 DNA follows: TGTGCCAGCAGTTACTGGGGGACAGGGGAGAACACTGAAGCTTTCTTT. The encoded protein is CASSYWGTGENTEAFF.

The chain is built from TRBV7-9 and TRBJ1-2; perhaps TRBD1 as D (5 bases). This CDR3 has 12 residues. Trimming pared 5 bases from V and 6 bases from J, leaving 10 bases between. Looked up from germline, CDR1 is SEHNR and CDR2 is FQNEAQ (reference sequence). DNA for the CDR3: TGTGCCAGCAGCCCCGGGGGGGATGGCTACACCTTC. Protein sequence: CASSPGGDGYTF.

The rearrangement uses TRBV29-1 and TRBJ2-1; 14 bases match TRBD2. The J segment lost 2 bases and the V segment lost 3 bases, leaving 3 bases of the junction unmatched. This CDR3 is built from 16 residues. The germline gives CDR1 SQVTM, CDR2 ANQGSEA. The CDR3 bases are TGCAGCGTTGACGGGACTAGCGGGGGCCCCTACAATGAGCAGTTCTTC. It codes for CSVDGTSGGPYNEQFF.

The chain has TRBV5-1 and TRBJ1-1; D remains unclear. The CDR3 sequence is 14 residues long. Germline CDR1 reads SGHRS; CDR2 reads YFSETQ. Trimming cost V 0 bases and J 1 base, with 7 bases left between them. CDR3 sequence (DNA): TGCGCCAGCAGCTTGGCCCCAGGGAACACTGAAGCTTTCTTT. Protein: CASSLAPGNTEAFF.

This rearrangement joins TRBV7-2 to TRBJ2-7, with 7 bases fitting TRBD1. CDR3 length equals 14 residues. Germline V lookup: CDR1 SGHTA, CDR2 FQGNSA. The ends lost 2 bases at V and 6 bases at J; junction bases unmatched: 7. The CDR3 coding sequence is TGTGCCAGCAGCTTAATGCAGGGGGTAGGCGAGCAGTACTTC. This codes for CASSLMQGVGEQYF.

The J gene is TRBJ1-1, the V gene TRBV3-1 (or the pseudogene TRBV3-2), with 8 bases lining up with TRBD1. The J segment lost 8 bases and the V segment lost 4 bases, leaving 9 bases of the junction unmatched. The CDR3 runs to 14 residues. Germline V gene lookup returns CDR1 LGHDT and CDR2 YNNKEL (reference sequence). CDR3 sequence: CASSPGTGKREAFF. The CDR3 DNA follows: TGTGCCAGCAGCCCCGGGACAGGTAAAAGAGAAGCTTTCTTT.

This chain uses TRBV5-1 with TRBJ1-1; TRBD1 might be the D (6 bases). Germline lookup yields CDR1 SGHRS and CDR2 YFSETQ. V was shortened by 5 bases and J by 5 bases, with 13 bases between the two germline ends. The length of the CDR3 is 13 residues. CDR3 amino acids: CASRFEGGTEAFF. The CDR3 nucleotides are TGCGCCAGCAGGTTTGAGGGGGGGACTGAAGCTTTCTTT.

The CDR3 DNA sequence: TGTGCCAGCAGTAAGTACAGAAACACCATATATTTT. Encoded protein: CASSKYRNTIYF. The J gene is TRBJ1-3, the V gene TRBV6-4; D gene uncertain. Germline V lookup: CDR1 MRHNA, CDR2 SNTAGT. Trimming pared 5 bases from V and 5 bases from J, leaving 7 bases between. The CDR3 totals 12 residues.

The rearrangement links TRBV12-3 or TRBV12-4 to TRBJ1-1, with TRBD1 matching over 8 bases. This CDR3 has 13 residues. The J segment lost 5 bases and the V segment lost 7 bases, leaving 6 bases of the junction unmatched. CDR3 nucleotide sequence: TGTGCCAGCATCTTAACAGGGGGGACTGAAGCTTTCTTT. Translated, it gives CASILTGGTEAFF.

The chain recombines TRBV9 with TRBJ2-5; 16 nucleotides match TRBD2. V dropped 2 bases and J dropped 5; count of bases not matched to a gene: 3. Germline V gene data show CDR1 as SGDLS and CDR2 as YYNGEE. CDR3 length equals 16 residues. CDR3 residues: CASSVGLAGGLETQYF. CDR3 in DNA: TGTGCCAGCAGCGTGGGACTAGCGGGGGGGCTGGAGACCCAGTACTTC.

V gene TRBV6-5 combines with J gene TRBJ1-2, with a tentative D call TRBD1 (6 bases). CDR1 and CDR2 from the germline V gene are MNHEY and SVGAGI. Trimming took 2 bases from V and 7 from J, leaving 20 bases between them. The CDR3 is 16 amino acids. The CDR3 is CASSYVGRQVMAGYTF. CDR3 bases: TGTGCCAGCAGTTACGTTGGGCGACAGGTTATGGCTGGCTACACCTTC.

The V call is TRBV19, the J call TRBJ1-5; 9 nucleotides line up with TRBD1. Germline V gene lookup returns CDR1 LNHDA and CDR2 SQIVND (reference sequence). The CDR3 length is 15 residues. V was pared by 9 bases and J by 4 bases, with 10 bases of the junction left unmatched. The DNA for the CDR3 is TGTGCCAGCCTGACAGGGGGAGGTCAGAATCAGCCCCAGCATTTT. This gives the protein CASLTGGGQNQPQHF. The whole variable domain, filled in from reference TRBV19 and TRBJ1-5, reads DGGITQSPKYLFRKEGQNVTLSCEQNLNHDAMYWYRQDPGQGLRLIYYSQIVNDFQKGDIAEGYSVSREKKESFPLTVTSAQKNPTAFYLCASLTGGGQNQPQHFGDGTRLSIL.